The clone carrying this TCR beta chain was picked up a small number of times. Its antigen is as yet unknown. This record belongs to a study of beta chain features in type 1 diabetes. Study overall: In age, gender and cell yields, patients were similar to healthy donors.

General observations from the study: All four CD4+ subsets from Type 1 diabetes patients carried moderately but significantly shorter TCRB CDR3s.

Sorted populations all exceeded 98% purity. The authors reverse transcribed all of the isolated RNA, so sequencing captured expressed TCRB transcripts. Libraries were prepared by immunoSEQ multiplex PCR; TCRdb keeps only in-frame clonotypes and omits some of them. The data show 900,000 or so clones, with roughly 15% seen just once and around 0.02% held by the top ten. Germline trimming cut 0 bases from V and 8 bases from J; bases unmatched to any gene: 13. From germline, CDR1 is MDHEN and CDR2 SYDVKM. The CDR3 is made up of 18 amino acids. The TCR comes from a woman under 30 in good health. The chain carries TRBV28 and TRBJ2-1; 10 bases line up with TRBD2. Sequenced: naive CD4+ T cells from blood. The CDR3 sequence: CASSLWSPPASGSDEQFF. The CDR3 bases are TGTGCCAGCAGTTTATGGTCACCCCCGGCTAGCGGGAGTGATGAGCAGTTCTTC.